Following are 15 T cell receptor beta chains from one sample sequenced in a study of cytomegalovirus exposure and HLA in healthy donors. The PCR contained 60 Vbeta and 13 Jbeta primers. Generated by immunoSEQ multiplex PCR, the TCRdb table keeps only in-frame clones and is missing some. The sample holds 150,000 to 200,000 clones; 80% are singletons and the top ten take about 9.1%. The specimen sequenced was PBMCs. The receptors were gathered from a man younger than 35 in good health and CMV-seropositive.

For this clone: One end of the junction fails to match germline, which may point to a read error. The CDR3 DNA follows: TGTGCCGGCAGTGAAGCCCGGACTAGCGGGAGCAGTGACGATGAGCAGTTCTTC. Translating it yields CAGSEARTSGSSDDEQFF. The chain carries TRBV6-1 and TRBJ2-1, with 13 bases identical to TRBD2. The CDR3 is 18 amino acids. Germline assignment: CDR1 MNHNS and CDR2 SASEGT.

The chain is built from TRBV5-5 and TRBJ2-7, with TRBD2 matching over 8 bases. Germline V CDR1 and CDR2: SGHKS, YYEKEE (reference sequence). The CDR3 totals 13 residues. V shed 6 bases and J 2 bases; nucleotides not matched to a gene: 4. CDR3 amino acids: CASTFGGAYEQYF. CDR3 in DNA: TGTGCCAGCACCTTCGGGGGGGCCTACGAGCAGTACTTC.

The chain recombines TRBV18 with TRBJ1-4; 7 bases align to TRBD1. The CDR3 covers 15 residues. Germline V gene lookup returns CDR1 KGHSH and CDR2 LQKENI. After removal of 3 bases from V and 7 bases from J, the junction contained 8 bases not matched to a gene. The CDR3 protein is CASSPMRGRGEKLFF. The CDR3, as DNA: TGTGCCAGCTCACCGATGAGGGGGCGCGGTGAAAAACTGTTTTTT.

This clone has only one observation. The chain is built from TRBV27 and TRBJ1-1, with D perhaps matching TRBD1 (6 bases). Trimming removed 2 bases at V and 5 bases at J, with 15 bases between. Germline CDR1 and CDR2: MNHEY and SMNVEV (reference sequence). This CDR3 is built from 15 residues. The CDR3 bases are TGTGCCAGCAGTTTAGATGGGGGGGCATGGACTGAAGCTTTCTTT. Residues: CASSLDGGAWTEAFF.

In DNA form, the CDR3 reads TGCGCCAGCAGCCAAGACCAGGGGAGCTACAATGAGCAGTTCTTC. Translation: CASSQDQGSYNEQFF. The chain recombines TRBV4-1 with TRBJ2-1; TRBD1 is a possible D gene (6 bases). The germline V gene encodes CDR1 MGHRA and CDR2 YSYEKL. The CDR3 totals 15 residues. V lost 0 bases and J lost 3, with 9 bases in between.

The J gene is TRBJ2-1, the V gene TRBV25-1; perhaps TRBD1 as D (6 bases). The CDR3 is made up of 16 amino acids. Germline V CDR1 and CDR2: MGHDK, SYGVNS. V was shortened by 1 base and J by 0 bases, with 10 bases between the two germline ends. Here the CDR3 reads CASSESTGPSYNEQFF. In DNA, the CDR3 is TGTGCCAGCAGTGAATCTACAGGGCCCTCCTACAATGAGCAGTTCTTC.

The rearrangement uses TRBV6-5 and TRBJ2-7; D is unclear. From germline, CDR1 is MNHEY and CDR2 SVGAGI. Deletions cut 0 bases from V and 3 bases from J, with 6 bases between. The CDR3 contains 13 residues. CDR3 DNA: TGTGCCAGCAGTTACTCCCCAGTCTACGAGCAGTACTTC. Protein product: CASSYSPVYEQYF.

The CDR3 region is CASSHRGLNTEAFF. The CDR3 nucleotides are TGTGCCAGTAGTCACAGGGGATTGAACACTGAAGCTTTCTTT. The chain joins TRBV19 to TRBJ1-1; 7 bases map to TRBD1. Germline CDR1 reads LNHDA; CDR2 reads SQIVND (reference sequence). The CDR3 spans 14 residues. The trim removed 5 bases at V and 0 bases at J, leaving 3 bases unmatched.

This clone was recorded only once. The chain recombines TRBV19 with TRBJ2-7, with TRBD1 matching 8 bases. V shed 6 bases and J 6 bases; nucleotides not matched to a gene: 10. In germline, CDR1 is LNHDA, CDR2 SQIVND (reference sequence). CDR3 length: 14 residues. CDR3 coding DNA: TGTGCCAGTAGGGCCGGGACAGGAAGGGGCGAGCAGTACTTC. Translation: CASRAGTGRGEQYF.

About this clone: Other DNA variants within this sample encode the same CDR3. This rearrangement joins TRBV7-9 to TRBJ1-1; D is undetermined. The germline V and J ends were trimmed by 1 base and 4 bases, with 4 bases remaining between them. Germline V gene lookup returns CDR1 SEHNR and CDR2 FQNEAQ (reference sequence). CDR3 size: 12 residues. The CDR3 sequence: CASSLGSTEAFF. In DNA form, the CDR3 reads TGTGCCAGCAGCTTAGGGAGCACTGAAGCTTTCTTT.

Regarding this clone: Since the CDR3 does not end with the conserved phenylalanine or tryptophan, this likely comes from a read error. The rearrangement uses TRBV6-1 and TRBJ1-6, with D tentatively TRBD1 (6 bases). CDR1 and CDR2 (germline): MNHNS, SASEGT. The CDR3 is made up of 14 amino acids. Trimming removed 8 bases from V and 4 bases from J, with 12 bases in between. Written as DNA, the CDR3 is TGTGCCAGCGCACGACAGGAGTATAATTCACCCCTCCACCTT. Translated, it gives CASARQEYNSPLHL.

This clone was seen just once. The gene calls are TRBV30 and TRBJ1-1; 7 bases match TRBD1. The length of the CDR3 is 16 residues. The J segment lost 11 bases and the V segment lost 0 bases, leaving 18 bases of the junction unmatched. Germline lookup yields CDR1 GTSNPN and CDR2 SVGIG (reference sequence). Here the CDR3 DNA reads TGTGCCTGGAGTGTAGACCGTTGGGACAGTACGAAGGAGGCTTTCTTT. Protein: CAWSVDRWDSTKEAFF.

In this sample, this clone turned up a few times. The J gene is TRBJ2-7, the V gene TRBV27, with D maybe TRBD2 (6 bases). Trimming removed 2 bases at V and 4 bases at J, with 12 bases between. Per germline, CDR1 MNHEY and CDR2 SMNVEV (reference sequence). The CDR3 spans 14 residues. The CDR3: CASSLRGIWYEQYF. In nucleotides, the CDR3 is TGTGCCAGCAGTTTACGGGGGATATGGTACGAGCAGTACTTC.

As DNA, the CDR3 is TGCGCCAGCAGCTTGGGGGGAGGCGCTGAAGCTTTCTTT. Protein sequence: CASSLGGGAEAFF. The V gene is TRBV5-1, the J gene TRBJ1-1; D unresolved. The germline CDR1 and CDR2 sequences are SGHRS and YFSETQ. The ends were cut back, 0 bases at V and 6 bases at J, with 9 bases in the middle. The CDR3 has 13 amino acids.

The V call is TRBV29-1, the J call TRBJ2-5, with TRBD2 as a possible D gene (6 bases). Germline loops: CDR1 SQVTM, CDR2 ANQGSEA. This CDR3 is built from 12 residues. The V gene lost 8 bases and the J gene lost 5 bases, with 15 bases spanning the gap. The CDR3 DNA reads TGCAGCACAGATAGGGAGGACGAGACCCAGTACTTC. This encodes CSTDREDETQYF. Together with reference TRBV29-1 and TRBJ2-5, the CDR3 gives the full variable domain: SAVISQKPSRDICQRGTSLTIQCQVDSQVTMMFWYRQQPGQSLTLIATANQGSEATYESGFVIDKFPISRPNLTFSTLTVSNMSPEDSSIYLCSTDREDETQYFGPGTRLLVL.